The source of this T cell receptor beta chain is a study of shared clonotypes between healthy human individuals. The table came from immunoSEQ multiplex PCR; TCRdb's copy has only in-frame clones and leaves some out. The sample includes around 1,900,000 clones, 90% to 95% of them seen just once. Regarding this clone: Its antigen remains unidentified.

General observations from the study: Clonotypes not shared had lower generation probabilities than those common to all four donors. It was the few donors that limited the genetic and exposure-history diversity represented.

Terminally differentiated effector memory CD45RA+ cells were excluded by CCR7 positive selection of CD45RO-negative cells. CDR1 and CDR2 (germline): MNHEY, SMNVEV (reference sequence). The junction had 13 bases not matched to a gene; V was cut back by 5 bases and J by 7 bases. The CDR3 length is 16 residues. This chain links TRBV27 with TRBJ2-1, with 8 bases that match TRBD2. Sequenced: naive CD8+ T cells from PBMCs. The receptor was isolated from a man aged 18 to 29 in good health. Some clones in this sample may be carry-over from other donors' samples. CDR3 amino acids: CASSLTSGSFRNEQFF. The CDR3 DNA reads TGTGCCAGCAGTCTAACAAGCGGGAGTTTTAGAAATGAGCAGTTCTTC.